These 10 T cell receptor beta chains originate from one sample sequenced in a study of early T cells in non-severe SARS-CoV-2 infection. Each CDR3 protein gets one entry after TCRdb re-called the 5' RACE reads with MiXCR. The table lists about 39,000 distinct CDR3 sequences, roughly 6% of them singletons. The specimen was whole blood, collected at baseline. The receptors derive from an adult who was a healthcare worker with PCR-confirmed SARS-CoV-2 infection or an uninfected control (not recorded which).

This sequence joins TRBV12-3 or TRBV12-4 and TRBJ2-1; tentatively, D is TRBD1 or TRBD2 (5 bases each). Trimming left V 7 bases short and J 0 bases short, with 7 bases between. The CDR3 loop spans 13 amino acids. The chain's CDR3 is CASTGSSYNEQFF. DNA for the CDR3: TGTGCCAGCACAGGGAGCTCCTACAATGAGCAGTTCTTC.

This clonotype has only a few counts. As DNA, the CDR3 is TGTGCCAGCTCACAAACGACAGGGGCGATGGACGAGCAGTACTTC. Encoded protein: CASSQTTGAMDEQYF. This chain connects TRBV18 to TRBJ2-7; TRBD1 matches at 8 bases. The CDR3 loop spans 15 amino acids. The V and J ends lost 4 bases and 5 bases, in that order; junction bases with no gene match: 10. CDR1 and CDR2 (germline): KGHSH, LQKENI.

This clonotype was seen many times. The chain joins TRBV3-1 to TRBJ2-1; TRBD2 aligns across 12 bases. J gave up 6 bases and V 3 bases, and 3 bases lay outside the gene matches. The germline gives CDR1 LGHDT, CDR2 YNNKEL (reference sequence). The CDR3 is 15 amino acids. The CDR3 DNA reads TGTGCCAGCAGCCATGGACTAGCGGGATCCAATGAGCAGTTCTTC. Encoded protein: CASSHGLAGSNEQFF.

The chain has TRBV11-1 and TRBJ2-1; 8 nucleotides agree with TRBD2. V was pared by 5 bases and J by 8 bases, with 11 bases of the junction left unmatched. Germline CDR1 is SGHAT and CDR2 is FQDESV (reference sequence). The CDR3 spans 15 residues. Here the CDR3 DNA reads TGTGCCAGCAGCCTTACTAGCGGTATTGGCGATGAGCAGTTCTTC. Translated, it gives CASSLTSGIGDEQFF. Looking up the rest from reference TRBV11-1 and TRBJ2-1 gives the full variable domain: EAEVAQSPRYKITEKSQAVAFWCDPISGHATLYWYRQILGQGPELLVQFQDESVVDDSQLPKDRFSAERLKGVDSTLKIQPAELGDSAMYLCASSLTSGIGDEQFFGPGTRLTVL.

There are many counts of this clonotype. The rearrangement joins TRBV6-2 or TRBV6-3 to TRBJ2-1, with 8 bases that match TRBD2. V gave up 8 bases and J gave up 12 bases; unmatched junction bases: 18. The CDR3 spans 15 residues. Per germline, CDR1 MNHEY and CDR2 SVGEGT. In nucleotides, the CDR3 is TGTGCCAGCGGAGATCCCGGGAGGGCATCTCTGGGGCAGTTCTTC. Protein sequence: CASGDPGRASLGQFF.

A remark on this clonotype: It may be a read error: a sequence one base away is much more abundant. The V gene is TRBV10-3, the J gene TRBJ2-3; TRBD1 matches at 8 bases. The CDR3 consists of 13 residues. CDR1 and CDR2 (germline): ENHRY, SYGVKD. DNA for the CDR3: TGTGCCAACGGACAGGGATCTTACGATACGCAGAATTTT. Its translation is CANGQGSYDTQNF.

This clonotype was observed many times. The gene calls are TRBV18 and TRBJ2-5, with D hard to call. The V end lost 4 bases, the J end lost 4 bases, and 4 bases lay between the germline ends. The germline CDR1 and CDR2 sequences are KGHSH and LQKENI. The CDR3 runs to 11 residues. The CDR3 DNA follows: TGTGCCAGCTCACGGAGAGAGACCCAGTACTTC. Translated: CASSRRETQYF. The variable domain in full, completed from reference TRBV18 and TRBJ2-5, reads NAGVMQNPRHLVRRRGQEARLRCSPMKGHSHVYWYRQLPEEGLKFMVYLQKENIIDESGMPKERFSAEFPKEGPSILRIQQVVRGDSAAYFCASSRRETQYFGPGTRLLVL.

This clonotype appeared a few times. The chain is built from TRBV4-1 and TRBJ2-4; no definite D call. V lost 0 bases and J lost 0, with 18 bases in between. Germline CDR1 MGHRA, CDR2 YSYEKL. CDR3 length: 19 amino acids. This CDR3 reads CASSQEGLGPTLAKNIQYF. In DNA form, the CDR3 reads TGCGCCAGCAGCCAAGAAGGTTTGGGTCCCACACTAGCCAAAAACATTCAGTACTTC.

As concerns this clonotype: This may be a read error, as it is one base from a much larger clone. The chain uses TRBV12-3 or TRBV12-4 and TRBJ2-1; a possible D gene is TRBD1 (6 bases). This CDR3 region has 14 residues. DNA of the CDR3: TGTACCAGCAGTCTAGGACAGACTTACAATGAGCAGTTCTTC. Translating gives CTSSLGQTYNEQFF.

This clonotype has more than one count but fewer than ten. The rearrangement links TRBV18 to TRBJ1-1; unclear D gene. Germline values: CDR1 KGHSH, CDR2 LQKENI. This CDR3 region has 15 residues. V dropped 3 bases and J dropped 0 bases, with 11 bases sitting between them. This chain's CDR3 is CASSPRNPMNTEAFF. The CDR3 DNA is TGTGCCAGCTCACCTCGGAATCCGATGAACACTGAAGCTTTCTTT.